This TCR beta chain is drawn from a study of cytomegalovirus exposure and HLA in healthy donors. CDR1 is GTSNPN and CDR2 is SVGIG in the germline V gene (reference sequence). With 3 bases removed from V and 7 bases from J, the gap between germline ends came to 12 bases. There are 13 residues in the CDR3. Vbeta (60) and Jbeta (13) primers were used in the PCR. Generated by immunoSEQ multiplex PCR, the TCRdb table keeps only in-frame clones and is missing some. The sample shows approximately 120,000 clones, 65% to 80% of them seen only once. The V and J genes are TRBV30 and TRBJ1-4; D remains unclear. The specimen was PBMCs. This TCR came from a female donor in good health and CMV-seronegative. The DNA of the CDR3 is TGTGCCTGGAGAGTGCCGCCCGGTGAAAAACTGTTTTTT. It encodes CAWRVPPGEKLFF.